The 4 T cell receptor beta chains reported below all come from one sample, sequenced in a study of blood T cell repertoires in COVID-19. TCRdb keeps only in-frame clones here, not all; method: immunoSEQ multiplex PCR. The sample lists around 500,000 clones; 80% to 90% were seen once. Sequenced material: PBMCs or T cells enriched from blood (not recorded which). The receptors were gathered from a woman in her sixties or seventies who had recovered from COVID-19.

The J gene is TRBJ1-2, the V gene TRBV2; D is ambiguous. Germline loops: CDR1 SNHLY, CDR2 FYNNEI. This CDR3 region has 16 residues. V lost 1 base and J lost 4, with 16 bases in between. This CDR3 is CASSEESGLRGYGYTF. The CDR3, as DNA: TGTGCCAGCAGTGAAGAGTCGGGTTTACGAGGCTATGGCTACACCTTC.

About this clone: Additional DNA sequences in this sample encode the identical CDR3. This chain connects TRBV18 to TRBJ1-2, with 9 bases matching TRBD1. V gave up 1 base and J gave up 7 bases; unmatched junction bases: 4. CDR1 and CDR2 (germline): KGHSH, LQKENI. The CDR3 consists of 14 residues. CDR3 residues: CASSPQGQGGGYTF. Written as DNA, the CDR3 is TGTGCCAGCTCACCACAGGGACAGGGAGGTGGCTACACCTTC.

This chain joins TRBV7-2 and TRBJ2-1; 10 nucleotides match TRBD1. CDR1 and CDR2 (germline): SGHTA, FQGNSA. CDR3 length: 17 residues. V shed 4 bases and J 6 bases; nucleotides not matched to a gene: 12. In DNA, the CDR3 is TGTGCCAGCAGCTCCTCTGGGGGTAGGACAGGGGGCAATGAGCAGTTCTTC. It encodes CASSSSGGRTGGNEQFF.

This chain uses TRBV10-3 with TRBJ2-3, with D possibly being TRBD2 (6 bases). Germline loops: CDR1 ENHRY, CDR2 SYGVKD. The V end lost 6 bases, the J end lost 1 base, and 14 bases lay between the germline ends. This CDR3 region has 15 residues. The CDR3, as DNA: TGTGCCATCAGAAACCAAGAGCGGGGCACAGATACGCAGTATTTT. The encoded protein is CAIRNQERGTDTQYF.